These 30 T cell receptor beta chains were sequenced from one sample in a study of blood T cell repertoires in COVID-19. Here immunoSEQ multiplex PCR was the method, and the copy in TCRdb shows in-frame clones only, minus some. The data contain some 220,000 clones, approximately 86% of them seen just once; the ten biggest clones take up around 6%. Input material: peripheral blood. These receptors all come from a human donor in a cohort sampled during active COVID-19.

This clone was recorded a few times. The CDR3 sequence is CASSEGPSGNTIYF. The DNA of the CDR3 is TGTGCCAGCAGCGAGGGGCCCTCTGGAAACACCATATATTTT. The gene calls are TRBV9 and TRBJ1-3; a possible D gene is TRBD1 (5 bases). Germline V gene data show CDR1 as SGDLS and CDR2 as YYNGEE. This CDR3 is built from 14 residues. V was clipped by 3 bases and J by 0 bases, with 7 bases between them.

This clone has only one observation. The V call is TRBV5-4, the J call TRBJ1-2; D perhaps matches TRBD1 (5 bases). The CDR3 extends over 13 amino acids. Germline V lookup: CDR1 SGHNT, CDR2 YYREEE (reference sequence). The V gene lost 0 bases and the J gene lost 7 bases, with 10 bases spanning the gap. The CDR3 DNA reads as TGTGCCAGCAGCTTGGGCAGGGAGGGTGGCTACACCTTC. It translates to CASSLGREGGYTF.

The CDR3 loop is CASATQGTYGYTF. DNA for the CDR3: TGTGCTAGTGCAACACAGGGCACCTATGGCTACACCTTC. The genes are TRBV12-5 and TRBJ1-2; D possibly corresponds to TRBD1 (6 bases). Germline-derived CDR1 and CDR2 are LGHNT and FRNRAP. V dropped 7 bases and J dropped 4 bases, with 13 bases sitting between them. CDR3 length: 13 residues.

The J gene is TRBJ2-5, the V gene TRBV5-4; the D gene is possibly TRBD1 (5 bases). The CDR3 length is 14 residues. Trimming pared 4 bases from V and 3 bases from J, leaving 13 bases between. Germline V CDR1 and CDR2: SGHNT, YYREEE (reference sequence). The CDR3 spells CASSPSSTEETQYF. The CDR3 DNA sequence: TGTGCCAGCAGCCCTTCTTCGACAGAAGAGACCCAGTACTTC.

This chain joins TRBV2 and TRBJ1-5; 9 bases match TRBD1. Germline values: CDR1 SNHLY, CDR2 FYNNEI. V was pared by 4 bases and J by 6 bases, with 4 bases of the junction left unmatched. The CDR3 has 14 amino acids. CDR3 in amino acids: CASSVTGGSQPQHF. CDR3 nucleotide sequence: TGTGCCAGCAGTGTGACAGGGGGAAGTCAGCCCCAGCATTTT.

The rearrangement uses TRBV5-1 and TRBJ2-7, with TRBD1 matching over 7 bases. The CDR3 is 14 residues long. V lost 5 bases to trimming and J lost 1 base; unmatched junction nucleotides: 6. Germline-derived CDR1 and CDR2 are SGHRS and YFSETQ. CDR3 loop: CASSRTGGSYEQYF. The CDR3 DNA is TGCGCCAGCAGTCGGACAGGCGGGTCCTACGAGCAGTACTTC.

The chain links TRBV6-5 to TRBJ1-5; D is unresolved. V lost 2 bases, J lost 3 bases, and 8 bases lay in between. Germline V gene lookup returns CDR1 MNHEY and CDR2 SVGAGI. The CDR3 is 14 amino acids. Here the CDR3 reads CASSYGRDNQPQHF. The CDR3 nucleotides read TGTGCCAGCAGTTACGGGCGGGACAATCAGCCCCAGCATTTT.

The chain employs TRBV10-2 and TRBJ2-7, with 10 bases fitting TRBD1. CDR1 is WSHSY, CDR2 SAAADI, per germline. The CDR3 contains 13 residues. Trimming cost V 9 bases and J 4 bases; bases outside gene matches: 6. CDR3 protein: CASGTGAGYEQYF. CDR3 sequence (DNA): TGCGCCAGTGGGACAGGGGCAGGTTACGAGCAGTACTTC.

The gene calls are TRBV11-3 and TRBJ2-7, with 10 bases aligning to TRBD2. The CDR3 spans 16 residues. The junction had 9 bases not matched to a gene; V was cut back by 4 bases and J by 3 bases. Germline values: CDR1 SGHNT, CDR2 YENEEA. The CDR3 protein is CASSWVDGLADYEQYF. Written as DNA, the CDR3 is TGTGCCAGCAGCTGGGTTGACGGACTAGCGGACTACGAGCAGTACTTC.

Written as DNA, the CDR3 is TGTGCCAGTAGTACCCTGGAGGTACAAGAGACCCAGTACTTC. This gives the protein CASSTLEVQETQYF. The genes are TRBV19 and TRBJ2-5; tentatively, D is TRBD2 (5 bases). CDR1 is LNHDA and CDR2 is SQIVND in the germline V gene (reference sequence). Deletions cut 4 bases from V and 2 bases from J, with 11 bases between. The CDR3 consists of 14 residues.

This clone was seen once. The genes are TRBV20-1 and TRBJ2-1; D is undetermined. CDR1 is DFQATT and CDR2 is SNEGSKA in the germline V gene (reference sequence). The CDR3 is 11 amino acids. Trimming removed 6 bases at V and 13 bases at J, with 16 bases between. CDR3 coding DNA: TGCAGTGCGCCGGTTAACCGGGTTCAGTTCTTC. This sequence encodes CSAPVNRVQFF.

The CDR3 nucleotides read TGTGCCAGCAGCCAAGGACTAGCGGGGGTCAATGAGCAGTTCTTC. It translates to CASSQGLAGVNEQFF. The V call is TRBV3-1 (or the pseudogene TRBV3-2), the J call TRBJ2-1; 12 bases fit TRBD2. J was trimmed by 6 bases and V by 1 base; bases with no gene match: 1. CDR1 is LGHDT and CDR2 is YNNKEL in the germline V gene (reference sequence). This CDR3 comprises 15 residues.

The sample holds one count of this clone. The chain combines TRBV5-1 with TRBJ2-7; 8 bases line up with TRBD1. With 5 bases clipped from V and 7 bases from J, the junction kept 11 bases outside the gene matches. Germline values: CDR1 SGHRS, CDR2 YFSETQ. The CDR3 totals 14 residues. The CDR3 sequence is CASRLDRGLGEQYF. The CDR3 DNA follows: TGCGCCAGCAGATTAGACAGGGGCTTGGGGGAGCAGTACTTC.

The chain is built from TRBV6-5 and TRBJ2-3; 8 bases fit TRBD2. The junction had 6 bases not matched to a gene; V was cut back by 0 bases and J by 4 bases. Germline-derived CDR1 and CDR2 are MNHEY and SVGAGI. The CDR3 has 16 amino acids. The DNA of the CDR3 is TGTGCCAGCAGTTACTCCAGGACTAGCCTCTCAGATACGCAGTATTTT. This translates into CASSYSRTSLSDTQYF.

This chain joins TRBV6-6 and TRBJ1-1; D remains ambiguous. The CDR3 sequence is 13 residues long. Germline assignment: CDR1 MNHNY and CDR2 SVGAGI (reference sequence). The CDR3 coding sequence is TGTGCTGCGGTATCGAGCTCGAACACTGAAGCTTTCTTT. It yields the protein CAAVSSSNTEAFF.

J is TRBJ1-2 and V is TRBV25-1; 7 bases match TRBD1. Germline-derived CDR1 and CDR2 are MGHDK and SYGVNS. This CDR3 region has 15 residues. J lost 4 bases, V lost 5 bases, and 10 bases had no gene match. CDR3 protein: CASSPREGQFYGYTF. The CDR3 DNA is TGTGCCAGCAGTCCGCGGGAGGGACAGTTCTATGGCTACACCTTC.

J is TRBJ2-1 and V is TRBV12-5; perhaps TRBD1 as D (5 bases). The CDR3 consists of 13 residues. CDR1 LGHNT and CDR2 FRNRAP come from the germline V gene. The ends were cut back, 1 base at V and 6 bases at J, with 7 bases in the middle. The CDR3, as DNA: TGTGCTAGTGGTTTGGGACAGTCCAATGAGCAGTTCTTC. Translating it yields CASGLGQSNEQFF. Full variable domain (remainder filled in from reference TRBV12-5 and TRBJ2-1): DARVTQTPRHKVTEMGQEVTMRCQPILGHNTVFWYRQTMMQGLELLAYFRNRAPLDDSGMPKDRFSAEMPDATLATLKIQPSEPRDSAVYFCASGLGQSNEQFFGPGTRLTVL.

This rearrangement joins TRBV7-3 to TRBJ2-5; the match to TRBD2 covers 11 bases. Germline CDR1 reads SGHTA; CDR2 reads FQGTGA. The CDR3 contains 17 residues. Trimming cost V 1 base and J 7 bases; bases outside gene matches: 11. The CDR3, as DNA: TGTGCCAGCAGCTTAAGTTCGACTAGCGGGGTCGCACGGACCCAGTACTTC. Translated: CASSLSSTSGVARTQYF.

This clone was counted between two and nine times. The V and J genes are TRBV7-9 and TRBJ1-3; maybe TRBD1 (6 bases). This CDR3 spans 15 amino acids. In germline, CDR1 is SEHNR, CDR2 FQNEAQ (reference sequence). Trimming took off 5 bases at V and 0 bases at J, with 11 bases between the two ends. DNA for the CDR3: TGTGCCAGCAGCCCTGGACAGTTCTCTGGAAACACCATATATTTT. Protein sequence: CASSPGQFSGNTIYF.

This clone was detected only once. The J gene is TRBJ1-5, the V gene TRBV7-9; D not resolved. This CDR3 has 14 amino acids. The V end was cut by 3 bases, the J end by 0 bases, with 6 bases between. Per the germline V gene, CDR1 is SEHNR and CDR2 is FQNEAQ (reference sequence). CDR3 protein: CASSFSGSNQPQHF. The CDR3 region has the DNA TGTGCCAGCAGCTTTAGTGGTAGCAATCAGCCCCAGCATTTT. The full variable domain, with the rest looked up from reference TRBV7-9 and TRBJ1-5, is DTGVSQNPRHKITKRGQNVTFRCDPISEHNRLYWYRQTLGQGPEFLTYFQNEAQLEKSRLLSDRFSAERPKGSFSTLEIQRTEQGDSAMYLCASSFSGSNQPQHFGDGTRLSIL.

V is TRBV19 and J is TRBJ1-5; no definite D call. CDR1 is LNHDA, CDR2 SQIVND, per germline (reference sequence). The CDR3 covers 18 residues. The V end was cut by 3 bases, the J end by 0 bases, with 18 bases between. The CDR3 nucleotides are TGTGCCAGTAGTATTGAGGTCGGCCAATTTTATAGCAATCAGCCCCAGCATTTT. Encoded protein: CASSIEVGQFYSNQPQHF.

J is TRBJ2-3 and V is TRBV7-2, with 11 bases identical to TRBD2. From germline, CDR1 is SGHTA and CDR2 FQGNSA. J was trimmed by 6 bases and V by 5 bases; bases with no gene match: 7. This CDR3 is built from 15 residues. CDR3 amino acids: CASSALAGEADTQYF. The CDR3 region has the DNA TGTGCCAGCAGCGCACTAGCGGGAGAAGCCGATACGCAGTATTTT.

This clone was counted a single time. This chain joins TRBV29-1 and TRBJ2-7; 9 nucleotides agree with TRBD1. V gave up 1 base and J gave up 2 bases; unmatched junction bases: 6. Looked up from germline, CDR1 is SQVTM and CDR2 is ANQGSEA. The CDR3 extends over 15 amino acids. CDR3 loop: CSVEGPGQGTYEQYF. Written as DNA, the CDR3 is TGCAGCGTTGAAGGCCCGGGACAGGGAACCTACGAGCAGTACTTC.

The chain couples TRBV7-2 to TRBJ1-5, with 10 nucleotides matching TRBD1. The CDR3 is 15 residues long. The V gene's germline CDR1 is SGHTA and CDR2 FQGNSA. The V segment lost 5 bases and the J segment 5 bases; nucleotides outside the gene matches: 6. CDR3 sequence: CASSMRQGADQPQHF. The CDR3, as DNA: TGTGCCAGCAGCATGCGACAGGGGGCTGATCAGCCCCAGCATTTT.

The gene calls are TRBV10-3 and TRBJ2-2; a weak D match, TRBD1 (6 bases). Germline loops: CDR1 ENHRY, CDR2 SYGVKD. CDR3 length: 16 amino acids. V was shortened by 3 bases and J by 7 bases, with 18 bases between the two germline ends. The CDR3 nucleotides read TGTGCCATCAGTGACTCAGACAGGAGAGTCGGCGGGGAGCTGTTTTTT. The encoded protein is CAISDSDRRVGGELFF.

This chain connects TRBV24-1 to TRBJ1-6; 9 bases line up with TRBD1. The germline V gene encodes CDR1 KGHDR and CDR2 SFDVKD. The trim removed 7 bases at V and 8 bases at J, leaving 2 bases unmatched. The length of the CDR3 is 13 residues. CDR3 nucleotide sequence: TGTGCCACCAGCAGGGACAGGGATTCACCCCTCCACTTT. Protein: CATSRDRDSPLHF.

The CDR3 region has the DNA TGTGCCAGTAGTGTGAATTCTAAGGAGACCCAGTACTTC. The encoded protein is CASSVNSKETQYF. J is TRBJ2-5 and V is TRBV19, with no clear D. Trimming cost V 5 bases and J 5 bases, with 12 bases left between them. The CDR3 consists of 13 residues. CDR1 LNHDA and CDR2 SQIVND come from the germline V gene (reference sequence).

This chain connects TRBV6-6 to TRBJ2-7, with D possibly TRBD1 on 6 matching bases. Per the germline V gene, CDR1 is MNHNY and CDR2 is SVGAGI (reference sequence). The CDR3 extends over 12 amino acids. With 6 bases removed from V and 7 bases from J, the gap between germline ends came to 13 bases. CDR3 in DNA: TGTGCCAGCAGCCAGGGGATAGGGGAGCAGTACTTC. Encoded protein: CASSQGIGEQYF.

The rearrangement joins TRBV11-2 to TRBJ2-1; TRBD1 might be the D (5 bases). The CDR3 covers 18 residues. Per the germline V gene, CDR1 is SGHAT and CDR2 is FQNNGV. Trimming took 5 bases from V and 8 from J, leaving 28 bases between them. The CDR3 loop is CASSIQVTRAIIWDEQFF. The DNA for the CDR3 is TGTGCCAGCAGCATACAGGTAACCCGGGCCATCATTTGGGATGAGCAGTTCTTC.

The gene calls are TRBV5-4 and TRBJ2-5; 12 nucleotides agree with TRBD2. The CDR3 is 15 residues long. Germline V gene lookup returns CDR1 SGHNT and CDR2 YYREEE (reference sequence). With 5 bases clipped from V and 5 bases from J, the junction kept 7 bases outside the gene matches. CDR3: CASRPSGGAEETQYF. CDR3 nucleotide sequence: TGTGCCAGCAGGCCTAGCGGGGGGGCAGAGGAGACCCAGTACTTC.